This T cell receptor beta chain was observed in a study of PD-1 blockade in classical Hodgkin lymphoma. Each patient experienced a relapse that followed autologous stem cell transplantation, and brentuximab vedotin exposure varied. The CDR3 consists of 18 residues. Germline CDR1 is MGHRA and CDR2 is YSYEKL. V lost 3 bases to trimming and J lost 1 base; unmatched junction nucleotides: 7. The data were produced by immunoSEQ multiplex PCR, yet TCRdb's version contains in-frame clones alone and is incomplete. Of about 98,000 clones listed, approximately 92% are singletons. This chain joins TRBV4-1 and TRBJ2-5, with 14 bases that match TRBD2. This specimen consisted of peripheral blood mononuclear cells (PBMCs), obtained at baseline. This clonotype originated in a human donor with classical Hodgkin lymphoma. This CDR3 reads CASSHPGLAGDSQETQYF. CDR3 coding DNA: TGCGCCAGCAGCCACCCGGGACTAGCGGGAGACTCCCAAGAGACCCAGTACTTC.